This T cell receptor beta chain was profiled in a study of blood T cell repertoires in COVID-19. Overall study context: The study drew acute and convalescent COVID-19 samples from the United States, Italy and Spain.

Profiled with immunoSEQ multiplex PCR; TCRdb holds only in-frame clones, not every one. The sample contains about 150,000 clones, around four fifths of which appear only once. Looked up from germline, CDR1 is MNHEY and CDR2 is SVGAGI. CDR3 length equals 14 residues. The junction had 0 bases not matched to a gene; V was cut back by 2 bases and J by 5 bases. Participants were aged about 18 to 100 years, lived in about 26 US areas, and enrolled virtually. Categorization into cohorts depended on clinical history that participants reported. Recovery among Cohort 3 donors was established by two negative PCRs, clearance, or symptom resolution.

Sample: PBMCs or T cells enriched from blood (not recorded which). This receptor was obtained from a man in his fifties who had recovered from COVID-19. This chain uses TRBV6-5 with TRBJ2-1; 10 bases are a match to TRBD2. The DNA for the CDR3 is TGTGCCAGCAGTTACACTAGCGGGAACAATGAGCAGTTCTTC. Translation gives CASSYTSGNNEQFF.